What follows are 32 T cell receptor beta chains derived from one specimen sequenced in a study of T cells after yellow fever vaccination. Using its own MiXCR run on the 5' RACE reads, TCRdb lists one record per CDR3 protein. The table lists some 320,000 distinct CDR3 sequences, roughly a tenth of them singletons. The sample consisted of CD4+ T cells sorted from PBMCs, taken 45 days after the yellow fever booster vaccination. The receptors stem from a man younger than 35 who received the YFV17D yellow fever vaccine.

This clonotype was seen only a few times. The chain combines TRBV19 with TRBJ1-2, with no clear D. CDR1 is LNHDA and CDR2 is SQIVND in the germline V gene (reference sequence). The CDR3 contains 14 residues. V was clipped by 2 bases and J by 2 bases, with 9 bases between them. The CDR3 nucleotides are TGTGCCAGTAGTATAACCGCACAGAACTATGGCTACACCTTC. Translated, it gives CASSITAQNYGYTF.

The chain combines TRBV28 with TRBJ1-1, with D maybe TRBD1 (6 bases). The length of the CDR3 is 15 residues. Trimming pared 2 bases from V and 4 bases from J, leaving 14 bases between. Germline V gene lookup returns CDR1 MDHEN and CDR2 SYDVKM. For the CDR3, the DNA is TGTGCCAGCAGTTTAGGAGGGGGTTTCAGCACTGAAGCTTTCTTT. Protein: CASSLGGGFSTEAFF. The full variable domain, rest sourced from reference TRBV28 and TRBJ1-1, is DVKVTQSSRYLVKRTGEKVFLECVQDMDHENMFWYRQDPGLGLRLIYFSYDVKMKEKGDIPEGYSVSREKKERFSLILESASTNQTSMYLCASSLGGGFSTEAFFGQGTRLTVV.

This chain connects TRBV20-1 to TRBJ2-7, with D tentatively TRBD1 (7 bases). Germline V CDR1 and CDR2: DFQATT, SNEGSKA (reference sequence). The CDR3 runs to 14 residues. The V and J ends lost 5 bases and 4 bases respectively, with 18 bases between them. CDR3 loop: CSAGRGTVEYEQYV. Here the CDR3 DNA reads TGCAGTGCTGGACGGGGGACAGTAGAATACGAGCAGTACGTC.

This clonotype was counted only a few times. V and J are TRBV3-1 and TRBJ1-6, with 7 bases identical to TRBD1. The ends lost 4 bases at V and 4 bases at J; junction bases unmatched: 4. The CDR3 extends over 15 amino acids. From germline, CDR1 is LGHDT and CDR2 YNNKEL (reference sequence). The CDR3 region has the DNA TGTGCCAGCAGCCGCGGGACAGCTTATAATTCACCCCTCCACTTT. Protein: CASSRGTAYNSPLHF.

This clonotype turned up a few times. The rearrangement joins TRBV7-2 to TRBJ2-3, with 8 bases identical to TRBD1. The CDR3 is 16 amino acids. The germline V gene has CDR1 SGHTA and CDR2 FQGNSA. V lost 2 bases to trimming and J lost 2 bases; unmatched junction nucleotides: 6. CDR3 bases: TGTGCCAGCAGCTTACAAAGGACAGGGACCACAGATACGCAGTATTTT. It codes for CASSLQRTGTTDTQYF.

The rearrangement joins TRBV5-1 to TRBJ1-1, with 9 nucleotides matching TRBD1. The CDR3 is 13 amino acids. The trim removed 5 bases at V and 3 bases at J, leaving 2 bases unmatched. In germline, CDR1 is SGHRS, CDR2 YFSETQ. The CDR3: CASRQGAHTEAFF. In DNA form, the CDR3 reads TGCGCCAGCAGACAGGGGGCGCACACTGAAGCTTTCTTT.

The chain joins TRBV6-2 or TRBV6-3 to TRBJ2-1; the match to TRBD2 covers 14 bases. This CDR3 is 14 amino acids long. The J segment lost 9 bases and the V segment lost 6 bases, leaving 4 bases of the junction unmatched. CDR1 is MNHEY, CDR2 SVGEGT, per germline. The CDR3 DNA reads as TGTGCCAGCAGAACTGGGACTAGCGGGGGTGAGCAGTTCTTC. It specifies CASRTGTSGGEQFF.

The chain uses TRBV5-1 and TRBJ1-4; the match to TRBD1 covers 7 bases. Germline CDR1 is SGHRS and CDR2 is YFSETQ. The CDR3 is 14 residues long. The V gene end was trimmed by 2 bases and the J gene end by 6 bases; junction bases not matched to a gene: 4. This CDR3 is CASSFNTGDEKLFF. CDR3 nucleotide sequence: TGCGCCAGCAGCTTCAATACAGGGGATGAAAAACTGTTTTTT.

The V call is TRBV9, the J call TRBJ2-7; D possibly matches TRBD1 or TRBD2 (5 bases each). The CDR3 totals 13 residues. Per germline, CDR1 SGDLS and CDR2 YYNGEE. Deletions cut 0 bases from V and 4 bases from J, with 8 bases between. CDR3: CASSVEGSYEQYF. CDR3 nucleotide sequence: TGTGCCAGCAGCGTAGAGGGGAGTTACGAGCAGTACTTC. Using reference TRBV9 and TRBJ2-7 for the parts outside the CDR3, the full variable domain is DSGVTQTPKHLITATGQRVTLRCSPRSGDLSVYWYQQSLDQGLQFLIQYYNGEERAKGNILERFSAQQFPDLHSELNLSSLELGDSALYFCASSVEGSYEQYFGPGTRLTVT.

The gene calls are TRBV9 and TRBJ2-3; unclear D gene. The CDR3 covers 13 residues. The V and J ends lost 0 bases and 5 bases respectively, with 7 bases between them. Germline V gene data show CDR1 as SGDLS and CDR2 as YYNGEE. The chain's CDR3 is CASSVAVRDTQYF. CDR3 nucleotide sequence: TGTGCCAGCAGCGTAGCTGTGCGAGATACGCAGTATTTT.

The chain is built from TRBV7-9 and TRBJ2-4; the D gene is possibly TRBD1 (6 bases). CDR1 and CDR2 from the germline V gene are SEHNR and FQNEAQ (reference sequence). This CDR3 has 18 residues. Trimming removed 2 bases at V and 1 base at J, with 18 bases between. The CDR3 protein is CASSLSPSRGHAKNIQYF. In nucleotides, the CDR3 is TGTGCCAGCAGCTTAAGCCCCTCCAGGGGCCATGCCAAAAACATTCAGTACTTC.

The rearrangement uses TRBV20-1 and TRBJ2-5; no firm D call. Germline V lookup: CDR1 DFQATT, CDR2 SNEGSKA (reference sequence). V lost 6 bases, J lost 5 bases, and 16 bases lay in between. The CDR3 length is 13 residues. CDR3 residues: CSAPPGIIETQYF. In nucleotides, the CDR3 is TGCAGTGCCCCCCCGGGTATTATCGAGACCCAGTACTTC.

This sequence joins TRBV28 and TRBJ2-7, with 8 bases that match TRBD1. The CDR3 is 14 residues long. V trimming: 6 bases; J trimming: 3 bases; junction bases outside the gene matches: 7. Germline CDR1 reads MDHEN; CDR2 reads SYDVKM. CDR3 DNA sequence: TGTGCCAGCAGGCGAACAGGGGGGAGCTACGAGCAGTACGTC. This codes for CASRRTGGSYEQYV.

The chain links TRBV12-3 or TRBV12-4 to TRBJ1-2, with a tentative D call TRBD1 (5 bases). V lost 4 bases to trimming and J lost 8 bases, with 11 bases between them. The CDR3 covers 12 residues. CDR3 region: CASSSRQLGYTF. The CDR3 bases are TGTGCCAGCAGTTCTAGACAGTTGGGCTACACCTTC.

This clonotype was seen a handful of times. The gene calls are TRBV9 and TRBJ2-1; perhaps TRBD2 as D (5 bases). The CDR3 consists of 14 residues. V dropped 0 bases and J dropped 9 bases, with 13 bases sitting between them. CDR1 SGDLS and CDR2 YYNGEE come from the germline V gene. For the CDR3, the DNA is TGTGCCAGCAGCGTAGCCGCGGGTAGGGTTGAGCAGTTCTTC. Amino acids: CASSVAAGRVEQFF.

This chain connects TRBV7-9 to TRBJ2-5; D tentatively reads TRBD1 or TRBD2 (5 bases each). V lost 4 bases to trimming and J lost 3 bases, with 15 bases between them. Germline CDR1 SEHNR, CDR2 FQNEAQ (reference sequence). This CDR3 comprises 15 residues. The CDR3 sequence is CASSYPGRTKETQYF. The CDR3 nucleotides read TGTGCCAGCAGCTACCCGGGACGGACGAAAGAGACCCAGTACTTC.

This clonotype was counted at least ten times. This chain connects TRBV6-1 to TRBJ1-4; D gene unclear. The length of the CDR3 is 13 residues. Germline V CDR1 and CDR2: MNHNS, SASEGT. V was trimmed by 4 bases and J by 4 bases, leaving 7 bases between them. CDR3 sequence (DNA): TGTGCCAGCAGTGGAAGTTTTAATGAAAAACTGTTTTTT. Translation gives CASSGSFNEKLFF.

This sequence joins TRBV18 and TRBJ1-5; D gene ambiguous. Trimming took off 3 bases at V and 5 bases at J, with 8 bases between the two ends. Germline values: CDR1 KGHSH, CDR2 LQKENI. This CDR3 region has 13 residues. Here the CDR3 DNA reads TGTGCCAGCTCACCGCACAGAGATCAGCCCCAGCATTTT. It codes for CASSPHRDQPQHF.

The chain is built from TRBV5-1 and TRBJ1-6; TRBD1 is a possible D gene (6 bases). The CDR3 runs to 15 residues. In germline, CDR1 is SGHRS, CDR2 YFSETQ. The germline V and J ends were trimmed by 7 bases and 7 bases, with 18 bases remaining between them. The CDR3 reads CASGSTGGVNSPLHF. CDR3 nucleotide sequence: TGCGCCAGCGGATCCACGGGGGGCGTAAATTCACCCCTCCACTTT.

V gene TRBV5-1 combines with J gene TRBJ2-5; D is uncertain. This CDR3 has 13 residues. Trimming took 6 bases from V and 2 from J, leaving 11 bases between them. Looked up from germline, CDR1 is SGHRS and CDR2 is YFSETQ. The CDR3 DNA is TGCGCCAGCAAATGGAGTCGGCAAGAGACCCAGTACTTC. Translating it yields CASKWSRQETQYF.

The chain joins TRBV6-6 to TRBJ2-1; 10 bases line up with TRBD2. After removal of 10 bases from V and 5 bases from J, the junction contained 8 bases not matched to a gene. Per germline, CDR1 MNHNY and CDR2 SVGAGI (reference sequence). This CDR3 is built from 14 residues. CDR3 nucleotide sequence: TGTGCCACCCGAGCGGGGGGGCTGAACAATGAGCAGTTCTTC. Translation: CATRAGGLNNEQFF.

This clonotype has more than one count but fewer than ten. The rearrangement links TRBV10-3 to TRBJ2-7; 8 bases align to TRBD1. This CDR3 contains 13 residues. J was trimmed by 3 bases and V by 6 bases; bases with no gene match: 4. Per germline, CDR1 ENHRY and CDR2 SYGVKD. CDR3 residues: CAISFGQGYEQYV. Here the CDR3 DNA reads TGTGCCATCAGCTTCGGACAGGGCTACGAGCAGTACGTC.

In this sample, this clonotype turned up a few times. CDR3 sequence: CASSVATNEKLFF. The CDR3 coding sequence is TGTGCCAGCAGCGTTGCAACTAATGAAAAACTGTTTTTT. The chain carries TRBV7-2 and TRBJ1-4; D remains unclear. This CDR3 is 13 amino acids long. Germline V gene lookup returns CDR1 SGHTA and CDR2 FQGNSA. The V end was cut by 5 bases, the J end by 0 bases, with 4 bases between.

This clonotype was found many times. The chain couples TRBV18 to TRBJ1-2; tentatively, D is TRBD1 (6 bases). There are 13 residues in the CDR3. Per the germline V gene, CDR1 is KGHSH and CDR2 is LQKENI. V was cut by 6 bases and J by 6 bases, with 14 bases left in between. The CDR3 nucleotides are TGTGCCAGCTCCCCAAGGCCAGGGGATGGCTACACCTTC. This codes for CASSPRPGDGYTF.

This chain connects TRBV24-1 to TRBJ2-2, with 7 bases identical to TRBD1. CDR3 length: 17 amino acids. The germline CDR1 and CDR2 sequences are KGHDR and SFDVKD. The trim removed 3 bases at V and 8 bases at J, leaving 14 bases unmatched. CDR3: CATSDRRLGQRAGELFF. The CDR3 DNA follows: TGTGCCACCAGTGATCGCAGGTTGGGACAGAGGGCTGGGGAGCTGTTTTTT.

This clonotype was detected only a few times. V gene TRBV5-4 combines with J gene TRBJ2-6, with a tentative D call TRBD2 (6 bases). Trimming cost V 0 bases and J 0 bases, with 7 bases left between them. Looked up from germline, CDR1 is SGHNT and CDR2 is YYREEE (reference sequence). This CDR3 spans 16 amino acids. The CDR3 DNA is TGTGCCAGCAGCTTGGGGGGGGACTCTGGGGCCAACGTCCTGACTTTC. Translation: CASSLGGDSGANVLTF.

This clonotype was seen only a few times. V gene TRBV7-2 combines with J gene TRBJ1-5, with D unresolved. Trimming left V 6 bases short and J 6 bases short, with 18 bases between. The CDR3 spans 15 residues. Germline V CDR1 and CDR2: SGHTA, FQGNSA. The CDR3, as DNA: TGTGCCAGCAGTCCCGCAGCTTTGACGGGTCAGCCCCAGCATTTT. Its protein product is CASSPAALTGQPQHF. Complete variable domain (other parts from reference TRBV7-2 and TRBJ1-5): GAGVSQSPSNKVTEKGKDVELRCDPISGHTALYWYRQSLGQGLEFLIYFQGNSAPDKSGLPSDRFSAERTGGSVSTLTIQRTQQEDSAVYLCASSPAALTGQPQHFGDGTRLSIL.

The gene calls are TRBV7-9 and TRBJ1-1; D unclear. Germline values: CDR1 SEHNR, CDR2 FQNEAQ (reference sequence). The CDR3 loop spans 15 amino acids. Trimming took off 1 base at V and 4 bases at J, with 13 bases between the two ends. The CDR3 DNA reads TGTGCCAGCAGCTTAGATAGCTTATGGGGCACTGAAGCTTTCTTT. It yields the protein CASSLDSLWGTEAFF. Based on the CDR3 plus reference TRBV7-9 and TRBJ1-1, the full variable domain is DTGVSQNPRHKITKRGQNVTFRCDPISEHNRLYWYRQTLGQGPEFLTYFQNEAQLEKSRLLSDRFSAERPKGSFSTLEIQRTEQGDSAMYLCASSLDSLWGTEAFFGQGTRLTVV.

The chain uses TRBV20-1 and TRBJ2-1; D tentatively fits TRBD1 or TRBD2 (5 bases each). CDR1 is DFQATT, CDR2 SNEGSKA, per germline (reference sequence). The CDR3 extends over 16 amino acids. The V end lost 0 bases, the J end lost 0 bases, and 12 bases lay between the germline ends. This CDR3 reads CSARDPGRGSYNEQFF. In nucleotides, the CDR3 is TGCAGTGCTAGAGACCCAGGGAGAGGCTCCTACAATGAGCAGTTCTTC.

A few counts support this clonotype. The V call is TRBV9, the J call TRBJ1-4; the match to TRBD1 covers 8 bases. Looked up from germline, CDR1 is SGDLS and CDR2 is YYNGEE. Unmatched junction bases numbered 4, after V lost 3 bases and J lost 3 bases. The CDR3 sequence is 15 residues long. CDR3 DNA: TGTGCCAGCAGCGCAGACAGGGGTTCTAATGAAAAACTGTTTTTT. Translated: CASSADRGSNEKLFF.

This clonotype was observed many times. The rearrangement joins TRBV6-2 or TRBV6-3 to TRBJ1-2; 7 nucleotides align to TRBD1. Germline CDR1 reads MNHEY; CDR2 reads SVGEGT. V dropped 6 bases and J dropped 3; count of bases not matched to a gene: 16. CDR3 length equals 17 residues. CDR3 residues: CASRPMDRILKYYGYTF. CDR3 coding DNA: TGTGCCAGCAGACCCATGGACAGGATCCTAAAATACTATGGCTACACCTTC.

The table lists this clonotype with a few counts. The chain combines TRBV5-1 with TRBJ2-1, with D maybe TRBD2 (7 bases). Germline CDR1 is SGHRS and CDR2 is YFSETQ. The V end lost 1 base, the J end lost 4 bases, and 12 bases lay between the germline ends. The CDR3 has 15 residues. CDR3 sequence: CASSLLRGPYNEQFF. CDR3 bases: TGCGCCAGCAGCTTGTTGCGGGGGCCTTACAATGAGCAGTTCTTC.